These 5 T cell receptor beta chains came from one sample sequenced in a study of blood T cell repertoires in COVID-19. Clones were read by immunoSEQ multiplex PCR, and TCRdb kept only the in-frame ones, dropping some. The repertoire consists of about 62,000 clones, with about nine tenths occurring once and the leading ten covering 1.3%. Sequences were obtained from peripheral blood. The receptor set was obtained from a woman of 80 years or more with acute or convalescent COVID-19.

The V call is TRBV29-1, the J call TRBJ2-5, with 7 nucleotides matching TRBD2. Germline loops: CDR1 SQVTM, CDR2 ANQGSEA. The CDR3 extends over 13 amino acids. After removal of 3 bases from V and 5 bases from J, the junction contained 6 bases not matched to a gene. CDR3 DNA sequence: TGCAGCGTTGAGGTTAGCGGGTGGGAGACCCAGTACTTC. It is translated as CSVEVSGWETQYF.

The chain employs TRBV2 and TRBJ1-1; D not resolved. The V gene's germline CDR1 is SNHLY and CDR2 FYNNEI. Trimming removed 6 bases at V and 5 bases at J, with 10 bases between. The CDR3 runs 12 residues. DNA of the CDR3: TGTGCCAGCAGGACTGATAGGACTGAAGCTTTCTTT. Translation gives CASRTDRTEAFF.

The chain joins TRBV19 to TRBJ1-4, with D perhaps matching TRBD1 (5 bases). The V gene's germline CDR1 is LNHDA and CDR2 SQIVND (reference sequence). V lost 4 bases and J 14 bases, leaving 17 bases between the germline ends. The CDR3 spans 13 residues. The CDR3 bases are TGTGCCAGTAGTACGGTGCAGGGTGCACGCCTGTTTTTT. Its translation is CASSTVQGARLFF.

This clone appeared a single time. The chain employs TRBV7-2 and TRBJ1-4; 9 bases agree with TRBD1. This CDR3 is built from 15 residues. Germline CDR1 SGHTA, CDR2 FQGNSA. The V gene end was trimmed by 5 bases and the J gene end by 4 bases; junction bases not matched to a gene: 5. CDR3 amino acids: CASSLPGQGNEKLFF. The CDR3 DNA is TGTGCCAGCAGCCTACCGGGACAGGGTAATGAAAAACTGTTTTTT.

This chain joins TRBV5-1 and TRBJ2-2; 10 nucleotides align to TRBD2. With 4 bases clipped from V and 3 bases from J, the junction kept 6 bases outside the gene matches. The germline V gene has CDR1 SGHRS and CDR2 YFSETQ. This CDR3 has 16 amino acids. CDR3 coding DNA: TGCGCCAGCAGCACAGCTAGCGGGAGCGACACCGGGGAGCTGTTTTTT. This gives the protein CASSTASGSDTGELFF.